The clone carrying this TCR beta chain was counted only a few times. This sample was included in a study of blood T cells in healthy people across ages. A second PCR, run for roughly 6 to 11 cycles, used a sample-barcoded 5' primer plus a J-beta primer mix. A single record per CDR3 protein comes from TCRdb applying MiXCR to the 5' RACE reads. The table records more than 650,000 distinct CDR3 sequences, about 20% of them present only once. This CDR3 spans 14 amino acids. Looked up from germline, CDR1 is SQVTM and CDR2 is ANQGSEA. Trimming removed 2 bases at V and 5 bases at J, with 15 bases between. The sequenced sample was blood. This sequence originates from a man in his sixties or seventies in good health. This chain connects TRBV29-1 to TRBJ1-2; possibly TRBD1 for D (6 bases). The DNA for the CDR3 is TGCAGCGTTGAACTGGACCTAGGGGGATATGGCTACACCTTC. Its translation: CSVELDLGGYGYTF.